The sequence of this T cell receptor beta chain was determined in a study of T-cell memory formation after mild COVID-19. The CDR3 covers 17 residues. V dropped 1 base and J dropped 5 bases, with 17 bases sitting between them. Germline CDR1 LGHNA, CDR2 YSLEER. A single record per CDR3 protein comes from TCRdb applying MiXCR to the 5' RACE reads. The data contain hundreds of thousands of distinct CDR3 sequences, approximately 22% of them seen just once; the ten biggest clones take up roughly 23%. This sequence was found in a man aged 18 to 30 who had mild COVID-19 (a few samples of this study predate the infection). Cell type and time point are not known. Sequenced: PBMCs or a T cell subset sorted from them (not recorded which). The chain employs TRBV4-3 and TRBJ2-2, with D perhaps TRBD1 (5 bases). This CDR3 is CASSQANTADITGELFF. Written as DNA, the CDR3 is TGCGCCAGCAGCCAAGCTAACACGGCGGACATAACCGGGGAGCTGTTTTTT.